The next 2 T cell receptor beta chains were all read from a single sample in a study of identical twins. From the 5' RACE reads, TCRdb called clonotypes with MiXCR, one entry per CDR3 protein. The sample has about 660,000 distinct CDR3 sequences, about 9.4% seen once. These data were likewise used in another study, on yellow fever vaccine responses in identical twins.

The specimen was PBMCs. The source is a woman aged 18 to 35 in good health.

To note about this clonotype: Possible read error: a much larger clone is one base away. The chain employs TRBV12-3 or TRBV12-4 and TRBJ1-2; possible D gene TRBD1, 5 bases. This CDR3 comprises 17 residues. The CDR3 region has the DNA TGTACCAGCAGTTTATTCGTTCGGTTGATCTCCAGGGCGGGCTACACCTTC. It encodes CTSSLFVRLISRAGYTF.

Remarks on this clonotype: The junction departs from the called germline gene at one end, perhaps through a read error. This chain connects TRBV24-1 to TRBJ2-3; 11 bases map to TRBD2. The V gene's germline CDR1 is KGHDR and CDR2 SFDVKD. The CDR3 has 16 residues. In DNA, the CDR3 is TGTGCCACCAGTGTTTTGACTAGCGGGGACACAGATACGCAGTATTTT. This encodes CATSVLTSGDTDTQYF.